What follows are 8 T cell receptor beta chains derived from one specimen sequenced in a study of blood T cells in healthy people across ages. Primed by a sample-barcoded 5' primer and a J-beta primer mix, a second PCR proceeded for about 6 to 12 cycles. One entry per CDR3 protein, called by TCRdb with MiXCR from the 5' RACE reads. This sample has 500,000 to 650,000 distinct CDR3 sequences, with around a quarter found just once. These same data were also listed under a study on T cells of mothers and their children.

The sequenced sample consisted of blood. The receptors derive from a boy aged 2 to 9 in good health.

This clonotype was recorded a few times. The DNA for the CDR3 is TGTGCCAGCAGTCTAGCGGGAGGGCCGAGCAATGAGCAGTTCTTC. Translated, it gives CASSLAGGPSNEQFF. This chain links TRBV6-2 or TRBV6-3 with TRBJ2-1, with 12 bases identical to TRBD2. CDR3 length: 15 amino acids. Looked up from germline, CDR1 is MNHEY and CDR2 is SVGEGT. J lost 6 bases, V lost 5 bases, and 5 bases had no gene match.

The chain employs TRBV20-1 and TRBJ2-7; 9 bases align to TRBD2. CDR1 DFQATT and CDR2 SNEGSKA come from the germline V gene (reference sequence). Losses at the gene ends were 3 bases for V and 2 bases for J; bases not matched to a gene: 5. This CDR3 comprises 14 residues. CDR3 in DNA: TGCAGTGCTAGTATAGCGGGAGACCCCTACGAGCAGTACTTC. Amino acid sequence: CSASIAGDPYEQYF.

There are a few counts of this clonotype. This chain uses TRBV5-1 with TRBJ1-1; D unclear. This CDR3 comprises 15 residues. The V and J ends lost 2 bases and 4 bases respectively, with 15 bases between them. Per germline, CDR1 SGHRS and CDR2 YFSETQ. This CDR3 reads CASSLGRVVVTEAFF. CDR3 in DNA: TGCGCCAGCAGCTTAGGGAGGGTGGTAGTCACTGAAGCTTTCTTT.

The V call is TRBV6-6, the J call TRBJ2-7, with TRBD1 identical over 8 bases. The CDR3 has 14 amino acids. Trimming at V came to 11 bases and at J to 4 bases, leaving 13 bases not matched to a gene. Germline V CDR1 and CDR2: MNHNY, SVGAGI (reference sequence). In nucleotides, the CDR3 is TGTGCCTCCTCAGGGGGCGTTGCCTCTTACGAGCAGTACTTC. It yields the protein CASSGGVASYEQYF.

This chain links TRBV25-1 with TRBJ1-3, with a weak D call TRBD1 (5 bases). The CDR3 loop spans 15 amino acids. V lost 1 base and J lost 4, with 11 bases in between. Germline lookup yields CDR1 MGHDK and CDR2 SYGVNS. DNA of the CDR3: TGTGCCAGCAGTGAATTCGGGGCTTGGGGAAACACCATATATTTT. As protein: CASSEFGAWGNTIYF.

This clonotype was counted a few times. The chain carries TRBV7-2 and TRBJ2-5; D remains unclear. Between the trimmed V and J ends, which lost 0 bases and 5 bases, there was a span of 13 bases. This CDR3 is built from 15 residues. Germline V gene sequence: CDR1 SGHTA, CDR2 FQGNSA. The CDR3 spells CASSLAFDIVETQYF. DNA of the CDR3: TGTGCCAGCAGCTTAGCCTTTGACATTGTTGAGACCCAGTACTTC.

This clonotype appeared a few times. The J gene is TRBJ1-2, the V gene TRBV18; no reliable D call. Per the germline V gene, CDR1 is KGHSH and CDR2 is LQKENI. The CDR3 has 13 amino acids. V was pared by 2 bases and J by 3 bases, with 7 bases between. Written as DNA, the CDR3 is TGTGCCAGCTCACCAGAGGCCTACTATGGCTACACCTTC. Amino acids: CASSPEAYYGYTF.

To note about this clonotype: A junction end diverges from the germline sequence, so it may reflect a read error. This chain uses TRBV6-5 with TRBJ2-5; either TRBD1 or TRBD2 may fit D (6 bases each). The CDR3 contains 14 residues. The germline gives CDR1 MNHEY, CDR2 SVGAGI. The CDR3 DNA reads TGTGTCAGCAGTTACAGGGCGGGGAAGGAGACCCAGTACTTC. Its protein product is CVSSYRAGKETQYF.